The rows below give T cell receptor beta chains drawn from one sample of a study of neurological immune-mediated disorders. TCRdb re-called the 5' RACE reads through MiXCR, storing one row per CDR3 protein. The sample carries some 60,000 distinct CDR3 sequences, 4% to 6% recorded once. Sequenced: PBMCs. The receptor set was obtained from a woman in her 50s with multiple sclerosis. The CDR3 runs from the conserved cysteine through the conserved F or W. A D gene is named only where the DNA matches it firmly. Not every row has a clone size; where given, it reads once, few, many or a size class.

TRBJ2-1	13	-	TRBV3-1	-	CASSRGAYNEQFF	TGTGCCAGCAGCCGGGGGGCCTACAATGAGCAGTTCTTC
TRBJ2-3	15	-	TRBV7-3	TRBD2	CASSLGRGGMDTQYF	TGTGCCAGCAGCTTAGGGCGGGGGGGCATGGATACGCAGTATTTT
TRBJ2-7	13	many	TRBV6-5	-	CASSYHAQYEQYF	TGTGCCAGCAGTTACCACGCACAGTACGAGCAGTACTTC
TRBJ2-7	14	-	TRBV11-1	TRBD1	CASSDRTGPYEQYF	TGTGCCAGCAGCGACCGGACAGGACCCTACGAGCAGTACTTC
TRBJ2-3	15	many	TRBV7-8	TRBD1	CASSGDRAPADTQYF	TGTGCCAGCAGCGGAGACAGGGCCCCCGCAGATACGCAGTATTTT
TRBJ2-7	14	-	TRBV28	TRBD1	CASSLTGGSYEQYF	TGTGCCAGCAGTTTGACAGGGGGCTCCTACGAGCAGTACTTC
TRBJ2-5	15	many	TRBV9	TRBD2	CASSSGTSGEETQYF	TGTGCCAGCAGCAGCGGGACTAGCGGAGAAGAGACCCAGTACTTC
TRBJ2-5	14	-	TRBV5-1	TRBD1	CASSFEGTGETQYF	TGCGCCAGCAGCTTTGAGGGGACAGGAGAGACCCAGTACTTC
TRBJ1-5	16	many	TRBV5-5	TRBD1	CASSFTGTGGNQPQHF	TGTGCCAGCAGCTTCACCGGGACAGGGGGGAATCAGCCCCAGCATTTT
TRBJ2-5	15	many	TRBV21-1	-	CARRRGTGLEETQYF	TGTGCCAGGAGACGAGGGACAGGGTTGGAAGAGACCCAGTACTTC
TRBJ2-2	15	many	TRBV5-6	-	CASSSFDRNTGELFF	TGTGCCAGCAGCTCATTTGACAGGAACACCGGGGAGCTGTTTTTT
TRBJ1-6	15	many	TRBV2	-	CASSERQGSWSPLNF	TGTGCCAGCAGTGAGAGGCAGGGCAGTTGGTCACCCCTCAACTTT
TRBJ2-1	13	many	TRBV20-1	-	CSAPRVLYNEQFF	TGCAGTGCCCCTCGGGTCCTCTACAATGAGCAGTTCTTC
TRBJ2-2	13	many	TRBV29-1	TRBD2	CSVTGGDTGELFF	TGCAGCGTTACGGGAGGGGACACCGGGGAGCTGTTTTTT
TRBJ2-1	13	-	TRBV24-1	-	CATSAGVYNEQFF	TGTGCCACCAGTGCAGGTGTGTACAATGAGCAGTTCTTC
TRBJ2-2	16	many	TRBV6-6	-	CASSDTGILNTGELFF	TGTGCCAGCAGTGATACAGGGATTCTGAACACCGGGGAGCTGTTTTTT
TRBJ2-2	17	many	TRBV6-5	-	CASTLGAGRGDTGELFF	TGTGCCAGCACTCTAGGCGCAGGCAGGGGGGACACCGGGGAGCTGTTTTTT
TRBJ2-2	14	many	TRBV11-2	-	CASSLGGMAGELFF	TGTGCCAGCAGCTTAGGAGGGATGGCCGGGGAGCTGTTTTTT
TRBJ2-3	16	many	TRBV7-6	TRBD2	CASSRRLAGPTDTQYF	TGTGCCAGCAGCCGTCGACTAGCGGGGCCCACAGATACGCAGTATTTT
TRBJ2-3	14	medium-sized	TRBV5-1	-	CATRLDGSTDTQYF	TGCGCCACCCGACTAGACGGGAGCACAGATACGCAGTATTTT
TRBJ1-1	13	few	TRBV7-8	-	CASRLPADPEAFF	TGTGCCAGCAGATTACCCGCAGATCCTGAAGCTTTCTTT
TRBJ2-7	18	-	TRBV3-1	-	CASSQTGPEGGTRREQYF	TGTGCCAGCAGTCAGACAGGACCAGAAGGGGGTACCCGGCGGGAGCAGTACTTC